The 20 T cell receptor beta chains reported below all come from one sample, sequenced in a study of cytomegalovirus exposure and HLA in healthy donors. 60 Vbeta and 13 Jbeta primers were used in PCR. Profiled with immunoSEQ multiplex PCR; TCRdb holds only in-frame clones, not every one. The table includes roughly 100,000 clones, roughly three quarters detected once. The sample was PBMCs. These receptors came from a middle-aged man in good health and CMV-seropositive.

The gene calls are TRBV19 and TRBJ2-1, with 8 bases that match TRBD2. This CDR3 spans 14 amino acids. After removal of 10 bases from V and 7 bases from J, the junction contained 12 bases not matched to a gene. The germline V gene has CDR1 LNHDA and CDR2 SQIVND (reference sequence). The CDR3 region has the DNA TGTGCCATCCCCCTGGGGGCTAGCGGGAATGAGCAGTTCTTC. Its translation: CAIPLGASGNEQFF.

V usage is TRBV13 and J usage is TRBJ2-1; 8 bases align to TRBD2. This CDR3 is built from 16 residues. Germline V gives CDR1 PRHDT, CDR2 FYEKMQ (reference sequence). Trimming at V came to 7 bases and at J to 2 bases, leaving 10 bases not matched to a gene. The CDR3 DNA reads as TGTGCCAGCACCCTAAGCGGGAGTGGTGCCTACAATGAGCAGTTCTTC. Residues: CASTLSGSGAYNEQFF.

The chain joins TRBV5-8 to TRBJ2-5; TRBD1 matches 10 bases. Germline lookup yields CDR1 SGHTS and CDR2 YDEGEE. V lost 1 base, J lost 5 bases, and 8 bases stayed unmatched. The CDR3 length is 16 residues. The CDR3 sequence is CASSLLGQGLGETQYF. CDR3 DNA: TGTGCCAGCAGCTTGTTGGGACAGGGGCTGGGTGAGACCCAGTACTTC.

CDR3 sequence reads: CASSPDGQPYEQYF. Here the CDR3 DNA reads TGTGCCAGCTCACCTGACGGACAGCCCTACGAGCAGTACTTC. The genes are TRBV18 and TRBJ2-7; a possible D gene is TRBD1 (6 bases). Germline-derived CDR1 and CDR2 are KGHSH and LQKENI. This CDR3 comprises 14 residues. The germline V and J ends were trimmed by 3 bases and 2 bases, with 11 bases remaining between them.

Comment on this clone: A read error may account for a junction end that differs from germline. This rearrangement joins TRBV28 to TRBJ2-3, with unresolved D. This CDR3 has 13 amino acids. Looked up from germline, CDR1 is MDHEN and CDR2 is SYDVKM. The DNA for the CDR3 is TGTGCCAGCAGTGCAGGAAACACAGATGCGCAGTATTTT. It yields the protein CASSAGNTDAQYF.

The rearrangement joins TRBV11-2 to TRBJ2-3, with D hard to call. The CDR3 loop spans 15 amino acids. Germline V gene sequence: CDR1 SGHAT, CDR2 FQNNGV. V shed 1 base and J shed 3 bases, with 11 bases lying between them. The CDR3 DNA follows: TGTGCCAGCAGCTTAGGGGCAGGAAGGACAGATACGCAGTATTTT. Its translation is CASSLGAGRTDTQYF.

To note about this clone: Other DNA sequences in the sample encode the same CDR3. The CDR3 DNA is TGTGCCAGCAGTTCCCCCCTCGGGGGGGGTCAGCCCCAGCATTTT. This gives the protein CASSSPLGGGQPQHF. The chain carries TRBV28 and TRBJ1-5; D might be TRBD1 (5 bases). CDR1 is MDHEN and CDR2 is SYDVKM in the germline V gene. The ends were cut back, 4 bases at V and 6 bases at J, with 16 bases in the middle. The CDR3 spans 15 residues.

This chain connects TRBV19 to TRBJ2-7; D call uncertain. Germline V gives CDR1 LNHDA, CDR2 SQIVND (reference sequence). This CDR3 has 14 residues. Deletions cut 1 base from V and 1 base from J, with 8 bases between. The CDR3 DNA sequence: TGTGCCAGTAGTATAGTACCCGGGTCCTACGAGCAGTACTTC. Its translation is CASSIVPGSYEQYF.

J is TRBJ2-2 and V is TRBV7-9, with D tentatively TRBD2 (6 bases). This CDR3 has 16 amino acids. Germline-derived CDR1 and CDR2 are SEHNR and FQNEAQ (reference sequence). V was shortened by 5 bases and J by 6 bases, with 19 bases between the two germline ends. CDR3 residues: CASSPQGGKGSGELFF. The CDR3 DNA is TGTGCCAGCAGCCCGCAGGGCGGGAAGGGGTCCGGGGAGCTGTTTTTT. Combining the CDR3 with reference TRBV7-9 and TRBJ2-2 gives the whole variable domain DTGVSQNPRHKITKRGQNVTFRCDPISEHNRLYWYRQTLGQGPEFLTYFQNEAQLEKSRLLSDRFSAERPKGSFSTLEIQRTEQGDSAMYLCASSPQGGKGSGELFFGEGSRLTVL.

V and J are TRBV4-2 and TRBJ2-2, with 7 bases aligning to TRBD2. Germline loops: CDR1 LGHNA, CDR2 YNFKEQ. The junction had 4 bases not matched to a gene; V was cut back by 3 bases and J by 0 bases. The CDR3 has 16 residues. CDR3: CASSQERGANTGELFF. The CDR3 DNA follows: TGTGCCAGCAGCCAGGAGCGGGGCGCGAACACCGGGGAGCTGTTTTTT.

The CDR3 here is CASSDGQGTTEQYF. The CDR3 DNA sequence: TGTGCCAGCAGTGACGGACAGGGGACGACCGAGCAGTACTTC. The genes are TRBV6-6 and TRBJ2-7; 9 bases fit TRBD1. The CDR3 contains 14 residues. V gave up 5 bases and J gave up 6 bases; unmatched junction bases: 8. CDR1 MNHNY and CDR2 SVGAGI come from the germline V gene (reference sequence).

The chain carries TRBV29-1 and TRBJ1-2; 7 bases fit TRBD1. In germline, CDR1 is SQVTM, CDR2 ANQGSEA. Trimming at V came to 3 bases and at J to 7 bases, leaving 8 bases not matched to a gene. This CDR3 comprises 13 residues. CDR3 nucleotide sequence: TGCAGCGTTGACCAGGGGGGCCCTGGTGGCTACACCTTC. It translates to CSVDQGGPGGYTF.

The V and J genes are TRBV5-1 and TRBJ2-1, with 7 nucleotides matching TRBD1. The CDR3 is 15 amino acids. Per the germline V gene, CDR1 is SGHRS and CDR2 is YFSETQ. After removal of 4 bases from V and 4 bases from J, the junction contained 8 bases not matched to a gene. The CDR3 region has the DNA TGCGCCAGCAGCCCCGAGGTGGGACAGTACAATGAGCAGTTCTTC. Its protein is CASSPEVGQYNEQFF.

The chain couples TRBV6-6 to TRBJ2-2; TRBD1 agrees at 7 bases. The CDR3 runs to 15 residues. Unmatched junction bases numbered 6, after V lost 6 bases and J lost 2 bases. The germline CDR1 and CDR2 sequences are MNHNY and SVGAGI (reference sequence). CDR3 in amino acids: CASSQTGANTGELFF. CDR3 bases: TGTGCCAGCAGCCAAACAGGGGCCAACACCGGGGAGCTGTTTTTT.

The J gene is TRBJ2-5, the V gene TRBV5-1; tentative D call: TRBD1 (6 bases). Trimming took 5 bases from V and 5 from J, leaving 19 bases between them. The germline gives CDR1 SGHRS, CDR2 YFSETQ. The CDR3 has 15 residues. The CDR3 bases are TGCGCCAGCAGTCTTAGGGGGACCAGTCGGGAGACCCAGTACTTC. This gives the protein CASSLRGTSRETQYF.

This clone occurred a few times. The rearrangement joins TRBV7-2 to TRBJ2-5; 8 bases align to TRBD2. After removal of 2 bases from V and 5 bases from J, the junction contained 7 bases not matched to a gene. This CDR3 has 15 amino acids. CDR1 is SGHTA and CDR2 is FQGNSA in the germline V gene. This CDR3 is CASSLPASGSETQYF. The CDR3 DNA sequence: TGTGCCAGCAGCTTACCGGCTAGCGGGTCGGAGACCCAGTACTTC.

The V and J genes are TRBV28 and TRBJ2-2; 7 bases agree with TRBD2. V lost 8 bases to trimming and J lost 6 bases; unmatched junction nucleotides: 0. The CDR3 runs to 11 residues. The germline gives CDR1 MDHEN, CDR2 SYDVKM. The CDR3 loop is CASAGAGELFF. The CDR3 DNA reads TGTGCCAGCGCGGGAGCCGGGGAGCTGTTTTTT.

The genes are TRBV29-1 and TRBJ2-7, with 11 bases that match TRBD2. This CDR3 is built from 14 residues. The J segment lost 2 bases and the V segment lost 6 bases, leaving 6 bases of the junction unmatched. Germline CDR1 is SQVTM and CDR2 is ANQGSEA. The CDR3 reads CSVATSGKTYEQYF. The CDR3 region has the DNA TGCAGCGTAGCGACTAGCGGGAAAACCTACGAGCAGTACTTC.

This clone has only one observation. The chain uses TRBV6-6 and TRBJ1-4; 8 bases agree with TRBD1. CDR3 length: 14 residues. CDR1 and CDR2 from the germline V gene are MNHNY and SVGAGI (reference sequence). V lost 3 bases and J lost 7; bases outside the gene matches: 4. CDR3: CASSYQGALEKLFF. Written as DNA, the CDR3 is TGTGCCAGCAGTTATCAGGGGGCGCTTGAAAAACTGTTTTTT.

In its sample, this clone was seen a few times. This chain joins TRBV11-2 and TRBJ2-7; no clear D. Trimming took 0 bases from V and 6 from J, leaving 6 bases between them. Germline CDR1 is SGHAT and CDR2 is FQNNGV. There are 12 residues in the CDR3. CDR3 sequence: CASSLEAIEQYF. CDR3 coding DNA: TGTGCCAGCAGCTTAGAGGCAATCGAGCAGTACTTC.